The 31 T cell receptor beta chains below were found in one sample sequenced in a study of stem cell transplantation in POMP-related autoinflammatory disease. The assay was immunoSEQ multiplex PCR, and TCRdb's table has in-frame clones only and misses some. The sample contains about 7,200 clones, over 80% of which appear only once. Material for sequencing was a CXCR5-defined cell subset from PBMCs. Receptors were obtained from a human donor in good health.

V gene TRBV4-2 combines with J gene TRBJ2-1, with TRBD1 as a possible D gene (6 bases). Germline CDR1 is LGHNA and CDR2 is YNFKEQ. V was clipped by 1 base and J by 8 bases, with 21 bases between them. The CDR3 covers 17 residues. The CDR3 is CASSQAVRQGYPDEQFF. The CDR3 coding sequence is TGTGCCAGCAGCCAAGCGGTACGGCAGGGGTATCCGGATGAGCAGTTCTTC.

This chain joins TRBV7-6 and TRBJ2-1; no definite D call. The V end was cut by 2 bases, the J end by 7 bases, with 15 bases between. Germline V gene sequence: CDR1 SGHVS, CDR2 FNYEAQ. This CDR3 is 15 amino acids long. CDR3 sequence: CASSLYQENTNEQFF. CDR3 bases: TGTGCCAGCAGCTTATACCAGGAAAATACGAATGAGCAGTTCTTC.

J is TRBJ2-7 and V is TRBV9; TRBD1 is a possible D gene (5 bases). The V gene lost 0 bases and the J gene lost 0 bases, with 13 bases spanning the gap. This CDR3 has 16 residues. Looked up from germline, CDR1 is SGDLS and CDR2 is YYNGEE. This CDR3 is CASSVDPQAYSYEQYF. Here the CDR3 DNA reads TGTGCCAGCAGCGTAGACCCACAGGCTTACTCCTACGAGCAGTACTTC.

CDR3 sequence reads: CASSESPPRRWQGTSGGGPDTQYF. The CDR3 DNA follows: TGTGCCAGCAGTGAATCGCCCCCCCGCCGTTGGCAGGGGACTAGCGGGGGCGGGCCAGATACGCAGTATTTT. The J gene is TRBJ2-3, the V gene TRBV2; 14 nucleotides match TRBD2. Germline values: CDR1 SNHLY, CDR2 FYNNEI. The CDR3 sequence is 24 residues long. Trimming at V came to 2 bases and at J to 4 bases, leaving 26 bases not matched to a gene.

V usage is TRBV9 and J usage is TRBJ2-6; a weak D match, TRBD1 (6 bases). This CDR3 contains 15 residues. V was pared by 0 bases and J by 2 bases, with 6 bases between. In germline, CDR1 is SGDLS, CDR2 YYNGEE. The CDR3 DNA is TGTGCCAGCAGCGTAGAGGGGGCTGGGGCCAACGTCCTGACTTTC. The encoded protein is CASSVEGAGANVLTF.

This chain joins TRBV7-2 and TRBJ1-1, with D possibly matching TRBD1 (5 bases). CDR1 and CDR2 (germline): SGHTA, FQGNSA. CDR3 size: 14 residues. V lost 1 base, J lost 3 bases, and 9 bases lay in between. This CDR3 reads CASSLVGGDTEAFF. In DNA form, the CDR3 reads TGTGCCAGCAGCTTAGTGGGGGGAGACACTGAAGCTTTCTTT.

The V gene is TRBV5-1, the J gene TRBJ2-7, with D tentatively TRBD1 (5 bases). V shed 3 bases and J shed 0 bases, with 7 bases lying between them. In germline, CDR1 is SGHRS, CDR2 YFSETQ. The CDR3 extends over 13 amino acids. Written as DNA, the CDR3 is TGCGCCAGCAGCTCGGACATCTCCTACGAGCAGTACTTC. Its translation is CASSSDISYEQYF.

This chain connects TRBV7-2 to TRBJ2-1; 11 bases line up with TRBD2. Trimming removed 5 bases from V and 0 bases from J; junction bases left unmatched: 6. Germline lookup yields CDR1 SGHTA and CDR2 FQGNSA. The length of the CDR3 is 17 residues. CDR3 in DNA: TGTGCCAGCAGCCGCCCTGGGACTAGCGGCTCCTACAATGAGCAGTTCTTC. As protein: CASSRPGTSGSYNEQFF.

The rearrangement uses TRBV15 and TRBJ1-4; tentative D call: TRBD1 (5 bases). The V end was cut by 0 bases, the J end by 0 bases, with 8 bases between. This CDR3 has 16 amino acids. CDR1 LNHNV and CDR2 YYDKDF come from the germline V gene (reference sequence). In nucleotides, the CDR3 is TGTGCCACCAGCAGAGACAGGGCGGCAACTAATGAAAAACTGTTTTTT. It specifies CATSRDRAATNEKLFF.

The V gene is TRBV6-6, the J gene TRBJ2-6; D could derive from TRBD1 or TRBD2 (5 bases each). The CDR3 covers 16 residues. Germline CDR1 is MNHNY and CDR2 is SVGAGI (reference sequence). V was clipped by 3 bases and J by 0 bases, with 9 bases between them. The CDR3 loop reads CASSYGTGSGANVLTF. CDR3 DNA sequence: TGTGCCAGCAGTTATGGGACCGGCTCTGGGGCCAACGTCCTGACTTTC.

This chain joins TRBV7-8 and TRBJ2-3; 7 bases map to TRBD2. Per germline, CDR1 SGHVS and CDR2 FQNEAQ. With 5 bases clipped from V and 1 base from J, the junction kept 6 bases outside the gene matches. The CDR3 has 15 residues. CDR3 DNA sequence: TGTGCCAGCAGCCCCAAGCGGGGCCGCACAGATACGCAGTATTTT. It is translated as CASSPKRGRTDTQYF.

Only a few counts were recorded for this clone. The chain carries TRBV19 and TRBJ1-5, with D possibly being TRBD1 (5 bases). The ends were cut back, 7 bases at V and 0 bases at J, with 13 bases in the middle. Germline loops: CDR1 LNHDA, CDR2 SQIVND (reference sequence). This CDR3 spans 15 amino acids. CDR3 sequence reads: CASTPDRNSNQPQHF. For the CDR3, the DNA is TGTGCCAGTACCCCAGACAGAAATAGCAATCAGCCCCAGCATTTT.

This clone was picked up a small number of times. This CDR3 is CASSETELTGELFF. CDR3 bases: TGTGCCAGCAGTGAGACAGAACTCACCGGGGAGCTGTTTTTT. This sequence joins TRBV2 and TRBJ2-2; TRBD1 might be the D (5 bases). CDR3 size: 14 residues. Germline loops: CDR1 SNHLY, CDR2 FYNNEI. V dropped 3 bases and J dropped 4 bases, with 9 bases sitting between them.

The chain couples TRBV28 to TRBJ1-4, with 7 bases identical to TRBD1. The V gene end was trimmed by 8 bases and the J gene end by 8 bases; junction bases not matched to a gene: 8. The germline V gene has CDR1 MDHEN and CDR2 SYDVKM. The CDR3 sequence is 13 residues long. CDR3 in amino acids: CASEGGAGEKLFF. CDR3 coding DNA: TGTGCCAGCGAAGGGGGCGCGGGGGAAAAACTGTTTTTT.

This clone occurred a few times. The V call is TRBV7-9, the J call TRBJ1-6, with D tentatively TRBD1 (6 bases). Trimming pared 6 bases from V and 1 base from J, leaving 13 bases between. Germline V gives CDR1 SEHNR, CDR2 FQNEAQ (reference sequence). CDR3 length: 16 amino acids. This CDR3 is CASRSEQGSYNSPLHF. The DNA for the CDR3 is TGTGCCAGCAGAAGTGAACAGGGATCCTATAATTCACCCCTCCACTTT. Variable domain in full (rest from reference TRBV7-9 and TRBJ1-6): DTGVSQNPRHKITKRGQNVTFRCDPISEHNRLYWYRQTLGQGPEFLTYFQNEAQLEKSRLLSDRFSAERPKGSFSTLEIQRTEQGDSAMYLCASRSEQGSYNSPLHFGNGTRLTVT.

The V and J genes are TRBV5-6 and TRBJ1-1; TRBD1 is a possible D gene (5 bases). Per the germline V gene, CDR1 is SGHDT and CDR2 is YYEEEE. Trimming removed 4 bases at V and 0 bases at J, with 13 bases between. The CDR3 consists of 15 residues. The CDR3 loop is CASSRVGVVNTEAFF. The CDR3, as DNA: TGTGCCAGCAGCAGGGTGGGGGTAGTGAACACTGAAGCTTTCTTT.

The chain has TRBV13 and TRBJ1-5; D is ambiguous. This CDR3 region has 14 residues. CDR1 PRHDT and CDR2 FYEKMQ come from the germline V gene (reference sequence). V lost 0 bases and J lost 7, with 10 bases in between. Written as DNA, the CDR3 is TGTGCCAGCAGCTTAGGGAAGGTTCAACAGCCCCAGCATTTT. This translates into CASSLGKVQQPQHF.

The genes are TRBV30 and TRBJ1-6, with D unresolved. Trimming removed 5 bases at V and 8 bases at J, with 13 bases between. Per germline, CDR1 GTSNPN and CDR2 SVGIG (reference sequence). The CDR3 length is 13 residues. The CDR3 DNA sequence: TGTGCCTGGGCGCCGGCCACACATTCACCCCTCCACTTT. Protein: CAWAPATHSPLHF.

This chain joins TRBV28 and TRBJ2-1, with 9 bases matching TRBD1. In germline, CDR1 is MDHEN, CDR2 SYDVKM. The junction had 3 bases not matched to a gene; V was cut back by 6 bases and J by 15 bases. The CDR3 is 10 amino acids. In nucleotides, the CDR3 is TGTGCCAGCAGCGGGACAGGGTTGTTCTTC. Residues: CASSGTGLFF.

The chain is built from TRBV5-1 and TRBJ1-1; 10 nucleotides agree with TRBD1. This CDR3 has 16 amino acids. V was clipped by 4 bases and J by 0 bases; unmatched bases: 6. Germline CDR1 and CDR2: SGHRS and YFSETQ. CDR3 in DNA: TGCGCCAGCAGCCAAAGACAGGGGGCGATGAACACTGAAGCTTTCTTT. Protein: CASSQRQGAMNTEAFF.

The V call is TRBV5-1, the J call TRBJ2-7; 10 nucleotides match TRBD2. The CDR3 extends over 16 amino acids. Germline V gene data show CDR1 as SGHRS and CDR2 as YFSETQ. With V trimmed by 1 base and J by 4 bases, 8 bases remained unmatched. The CDR3 spells CASSLWSSGGIYEQYF. In DNA form, the CDR3 reads TGCGCCAGCAGCTTGTGGTCTAGCGGGGGTATTTACGAGCAGTACTTC.

This clone was counted between two and nine times. The chain couples TRBV19 to TRBJ1-1, with D maybe TRBD1 (6 bases). Trimming cost V 8 bases and J 5 bases, with 12 bases left between them. The CDR3 loop spans 12 amino acids. The germline V gene encodes CDR1 LNHDA and CDR2 SQIVND (reference sequence). CDR3 sequence (DNA): TGTGCCAGTGGGCGGCAGGGGACTGAAGCTTTCTTT. Its protein is CASGRQGTEAFF.

This clone was detected only a few times. This sequence joins TRBV30 and TRBJ1-6, with 7 bases that match TRBD1. CDR3 length equals 13 residues. V dropped 5 bases and J dropped 7; count of bases not matched to a gene: 5. The germline V gene encodes CDR1 GTSNPN and CDR2 SVGIG (reference sequence). CDR3 sequence: CAWGDRANSPLHF. The CDR3 coding sequence is TGTGCCTGGGGGGACAGAGCAAATTCACCCCTCCACTTT.

This sequence joins TRBV27 and TRBJ1-2; D remains ambiguous. V lost 1 base and J 4 bases, leaving 16 bases between the germline ends. This CDR3 region has 16 residues. Germline CDR1 and CDR2: MNHEY and SMNVEV (reference sequence). This CDR3 is CASSLLSGGPLYGYTF. The CDR3, as DNA: TGTGCCAGCAGTTTATTGTCAGGAGGGCCCCTCTATGGCTACACCTTC.

J is TRBJ2-1 and V is TRBV20-1; D unclear. The CDR3 length is 11 residues. Between the trimmed V and J ends, which lost 3 bases and 9 bases, there was a span of 9 bases. CDR1 and CDR2 (germline): DFQATT, SNEGSKA (reference sequence). The CDR3 region has the DNA TGCAGTGCTAGTAATGTGGTTGAGCAGTTCTTC. It yields the protein CSASNVVEQFF.

Here the CDR3 reads CASSRGQAQNQPQHF. The CDR3 DNA is TGTGCCAGCAGTCGGGGACAGGCACAAAATCAGCCCCAGCATTTT. V gene TRBV2 combines with J gene TRBJ1-5; TRBD1 matches at 8 bases. Per germline, CDR1 SNHLY and CDR2 FYNNEI. This CDR3 region has 15 residues. V lost 5 bases and J lost 4; bases outside the gene matches: 7.

The genes are TRBV9 and TRBJ2-3, with 7 bases lining up with TRBD2. This CDR3 is 15 amino acids long. Germline assignment: CDR1 SGDLS and CDR2 YYNGEE. Trimming removed 6 bases from V and 5 bases from J; junction bases left unmatched: 12. CDR3 bases: TGTGCCAGCACCCCGACGGGGGGTTGGGGAGATACGCAGTATTTT. This gives the protein CASTPTGGWGDTQYF.

This clone was counted a few times. The junction departs from the called germline gene at one end, perhaps through a read error. The chain is built from TRBV6-1 and TRBJ1-1; D uncertain. The germline gives CDR1 MNHNS, CDR2 SASEGT. The CDR3 totals 9 residues. CDR3 protein: CASSEMGDF. Written as DNA, the CDR3 is TGTGCCAGCAGTGAAATGGGTGACTTT.

The chain employs TRBV7-3 and TRBJ2-5; D may be TRBD1 or TRBD2 (6 bases each). Germline CDR1 SGHTA, CDR2 FQGTGA. CDR3 length: 15 residues. V was trimmed by 3 bases and J by 5 bases, leaving 16 bases between them. Here the CDR3 reads CASSLGGADVETQYF. As DNA, the CDR3 is TGTGCCAGCAGCTTGGGGGGCGCAGATGTGGAGACCCAGTACTTC.

V is TRBV6-5 and J is TRBJ2-7; 9 nucleotides agree with TRBD1. The CDR3 is made up of 15 amino acids. Germline CDR1 MNHEY, CDR2 SVGAGI. Trimming took 0 bases from V and 7 from J; bases not matched to a gene: 7. The CDR3, as DNA: TGTGCCAGCAGTTACTCACGGACAGGGGCGAGGGAGCAGTACTTC. Protein sequence: CASSYSRTGAREQYF.

The chain joins TRBV7-2 to TRBJ2-3, with D possibly TRBD2 on 7 matching bases. V was shortened by 4 bases and J by 3 bases, with 14 bases between the two germline ends. Looked up from germline, CDR1 is SGHTA and CDR2 is FQGNSA. This CDR3 contains 15 residues. The DNA for the CDR3 is TGTGCCAGCAGCTCTCCGGGGGGACATACAGATACGCAGTATTTT. Translation gives CASSSPGGHTDTQYF.